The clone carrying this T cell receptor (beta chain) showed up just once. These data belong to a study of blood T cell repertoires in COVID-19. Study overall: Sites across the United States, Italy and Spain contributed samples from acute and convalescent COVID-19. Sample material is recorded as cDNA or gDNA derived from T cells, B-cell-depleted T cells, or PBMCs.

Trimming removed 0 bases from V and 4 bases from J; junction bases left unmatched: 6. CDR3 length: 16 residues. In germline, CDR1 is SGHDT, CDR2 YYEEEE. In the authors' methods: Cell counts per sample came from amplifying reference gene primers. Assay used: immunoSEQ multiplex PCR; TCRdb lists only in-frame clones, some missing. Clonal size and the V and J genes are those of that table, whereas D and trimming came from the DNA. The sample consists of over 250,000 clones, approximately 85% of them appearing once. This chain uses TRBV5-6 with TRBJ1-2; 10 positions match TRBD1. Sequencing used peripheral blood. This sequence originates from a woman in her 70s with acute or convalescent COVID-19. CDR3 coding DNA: TGTGCCAGCAGCTTGGACGGACAGGGGGGAAGCTATGGCTACACCTTC. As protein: CASSLDGQGGSYGYTF.